Listed below are T cell receptor beta chains from one sample, sequenced in a study of blood T cell repertoires in COVID-19. Sequencing used immunoSEQ multiplex PCR; TCRdb keeps in-frame clones, though not all of them. Seen here are some 300,000 clones, roughly 87% observed once, and the top ten hold 1%. The sequencing sample was made of PBMCs or T cells enriched from blood (not recorded which). These receptors all stem from a woman in her twenties or thirties who had recovered from COVID-19. Each CDR3 is given with its conserved first and last residue. D genes are given only for firm matches. Clone size is not always given. Where it is, it says once, few, many or a class for expanded clones.

d_call: TRBD1
j_call: TRBJ2-5
clone_size: -
v_call: TRBV7-9
cdr3_nt: TGTGCCAGCAGTGACGACAGGGGGGAGACCCAGTACTTC
cdr3_aa: CASSDDRGETQYF

d_call: TRBD1
j_call: TRBJ1-2
clone_size: -
v_call: TRBV9
cdr3_nt: TGTGCCAGCAGCGTAGGCCAGGGGGACTATGGCTACACCTTC
cdr3_aa: CASSVGQGDYGYTF

d_call: TRBD2
j_call: TRBJ2-3
clone_size: -
v_call: TRBV2
cdr3_nt: TGTGCCAGCAGCGCTCGCGGGGGGGCAGATACGCAGTATTTT
cdr3_aa: CASSARGGADTQYF

d_call: -
j_call: TRBJ2-2
clone_size: -
v_call: TRBV19
cdr3_nt: TGTGCCAGTACGATGGACCGAGGGATCGCCGGGGAGCTGTTTTTT
cdr3_aa: CASTMDRGIAGELFF

d_call: -
j_call: TRBJ1-5
clone_size: -
v_call: TRBV13
cdr3_nt: TGTGCCAGCAGCTTGGCATATTATCAGCCCCAGCATTTT
cdr3_aa: CASSLAYYQPQHF

d_call: TRBD1
j_call: TRBJ1-2
clone_size: few
v_call: TRBV3-1/TRBV3-2
cdr3_nt: TGTGCCAGCAGCCAGAGAGCGGGACAGGGAGGTTTCTATGGCTACACCTTC
cdr3_aa: CASSQRAGQGGFYGYTF

d_call: TRBD1
j_call: TRBJ1-2
clone_size: -
v_call: TRBV7-9
cdr3_nt: TGTGCCAGCAGCGGGGGACAGGGGTATGGCTACACCTTC
cdr3_aa: CASSGGQGYGYTF

d_call: -
j_call: TRBJ2-5
clone_size: -
v_call: TRBV28
cdr3_nt: TGTGCCAGCAGCCCCGGAGGGCAAGAGACCCAGTACTTC
cdr3_aa: CASSPGGQETQYF

d_call: TRBD2
j_call: TRBJ2-3
clone_size: -
v_call: TRBV7-9
cdr3_nt: TGTGCCAGCAGCCGAGGGCCTAGCGGGACAGATACGCAGTATTTT
cdr3_aa: CASSRGPSGTDTQYF

d_call: TRBD1
j_call: TRBJ1-6
clone_size: -
v_call: TRBV28
cdr3_nt: TGTGCCAGCAGTTCGCCCGGTCCGGGACAGAGGACGCATTCACCCCTCCACTTT
cdr3_aa: CASSSPGPGQRTHSPLHF

d_call: TRBD2
j_call: TRBJ2-1
clone_size: -
v_call: TRBV19
cdr3_nt: TGTGCCAGTAGTATAGAGGGGGGGACGAAAAAGCAGTTCTTC
cdr3_aa: CASSIEGGTKKQFF

d_call: -
j_call: TRBJ1-5
clone_size: -
v_call: TRBV7-2
cdr3_nt: TGTGCCAGCAGCCCCCACAGAGATCAGCCCCAGCATTTT
cdr3_aa: CASSPHRDQPQHF

d_call: TRBD1
j_call: TRBJ2-1
clone_size: -
v_call: TRBV5-5
cdr3_nt: TGTGCCAGCAGCCCGTCCCGGGACAGGGAAAGTGAGCAGTTCTTC
cdr3_aa: CASSPSRDRESEQFF

d_call: TRBD1
j_call: TRBJ1-2
clone_size: once
v_call: TRBV27
cdr3_nt: TGTGCCAGCAGGCCCCCGGCAGGGGGCCTCTATGGCTACACCTTC
cdr3_aa: CASRPPAGGLYGYTF

d_call: TRBD1
j_call: TRBJ1-2
clone_size: -
v_call: TRBV7-9
cdr3_nt: TGTGCCAGCAGCTGGGGGACAGGGGGATCGTATGGCTACACCTTC
cdr3_aa: CASSWGTGGSYGYTF

d_call: -
j_call: TRBJ2-5
clone_size: -
v_call: TRBV27
cdr3_nt: TGTGCCAGCAGACCCCTCCAGGGGTGGGAGACCCAGTACTTC
cdr3_aa: CASRPLQGWETQYF

d_call: -
j_call: TRBJ1-6
clone_size: -
v_call: TRBV3-1/TRBV3-2
cdr3_nt: TGTGCCAGCAGCCAGCCACCAGGGGTCAATTCACCCCTCCACTTT
cdr3_aa: CASSQPPGVNSPLHF

d_call: TRBD1
j_call: TRBJ1-2
clone_size: -
v_call: TRBV7-9
cdr3_nt: TGTGCCAGCAGCTACACCGACAGGGATGGCTACACCTTC
cdr3_aa: CASSYTDRDGYTF

d_call: TRBD1
j_call: TRBJ1-2
clone_size: -
v_call: TRBV5-1
cdr3_nt: TGCGCCAGCAGCTACAACCCGGGACAGGGCGCATATGGCTACACCTTC
cdr3_aa: CASSYNPGQGAYGYTF

d_call: -
j_call: TRBJ1-1
clone_size: -
v_call: TRBV4-3
cdr3_nt: TGCGCCAGCAGCCAAGACAGGGGATTAGAAGCTTTCTTT
cdr3_aa: CASSQDRGLEAFF

d_call: -
j_call: TRBJ1-5
clone_size: -
v_call: TRBV2
cdr3_nt: TGTGCCAGCAGTGAAGCGCCCGGACTACCCCTGTTGGCCCAGCATTTT
cdr3_aa: CASSEAPGLPLLAQHF

d_call: -
j_call: TRBJ2-3
clone_size: -
v_call: TRBV5-4
cdr3_nt: TGTGCCAGCAGCTCTGGACTAGGGGGAACCCCAGATACGCAGTATTTT
cdr3_aa: CASSSGLGGTPDTQYF

d_call: -
j_call: TRBJ1-1
clone_size: -
v_call: TRBV7-8
cdr3_nt: TGTGCCAGCAGCAACGGGGGGAACACTGAAGCTTTCTTT
cdr3_aa: CASSNGGNTEAFF

d_call: -
j_call: TRBJ1-4
clone_size: -
v_call: TRBV6-1
cdr3_nt: TGTGCCAGCAGTGAAGTACAGCCGGAAAAACTGTTTTTT
cdr3_aa: CASSEVQPEKLFF

d_call: TRBD1
j_call: TRBJ1-2
clone_size: -
v_call: TRBV7-9
cdr3_nt: TGTGCCAGCAGCTTAGCGGGGACAGGGGATGGCTACACCTTC
cdr3_aa: CASSLAGTGDGYTF

d_call: TRBD1
j_call: TRBJ1-2
clone_size: -
v_call: TRBV24-1
cdr3_nt: TGTGCCACCAGTACTTACAGGGGCGACGGCTACACCTTC
cdr3_aa: CATSTYRGDGYTF

d_call: -
j_call: TRBJ1-4
clone_size: once
v_call: TRBV7-8
cdr3_nt: TGTGCCAGCAGCCAGAGGGAGGGGAGGAAACTGTTTTTT
cdr3_aa: CASSQREGRKLFF

d_call: -
j_call: TRBJ1-1
clone_size: -
v_call: TRBV19
cdr3_nt: TGTGCCAGTAGTGTGAGGGCAAAGGACACTGAAGCTTTCTTT
cdr3_aa: CASSVRAKDTEAFF

d_call: TRBD1
j_call: TRBJ2-3
clone_size: -
v_call: TRBV7-9
cdr3_nt: TGTGCCAGCAGCTACGACAGGGACACAGATACGCAGTATTTT
cdr3_aa: CASSYDRDTDTQYF

d_call: -
j_call: TRBJ2-2
clone_size: -
v_call: TRBV5-6
cdr3_nt: TGTGCCAGCAGCCACGGGGGGCCGAGCACCGGGGAGCTGTTTTTT
cdr3_aa: CASSHGGPSTGELFF

d_call: TRBD1
j_call: TRBJ1-5
clone_size: -
v_call: TRBV6-1
cdr3_nt: TGTGCCAGCAGTGAAGCAGGGGGCAAGAGCAATCAGCCCCAGCATTTT
cdr3_aa: CASSEAGGKSNQPQHF

d_call: TRBD1
j_call: TRBJ2-5
clone_size: -
v_call: TRBV5-1
cdr3_nt: TGCGCCAGCAGCTCACTTAGACAGGGCGAGACCCAGTACTTC
cdr3_aa: CASSSLRQGETQYF

d_call: -
j_call: TRBJ1-1
clone_size: -
v_call: TRBV13
cdr3_nt: TGTGCCAGCAGCTTAGGCCCCAGAATGAACACTGAAGCTTTCTTT
cdr3_aa: CASSLGPRMNTEAFF

d_call: -
j_call: TRBJ2-7
clone_size: -
v_call: TRBV18
cdr3_nt: TGTGCCAGCTCACCAATTACACAGGGTAGTTCCTACGAGCAGTACTTC
cdr3_aa: CASSPITQGSSYEQYF

d_call: TRBD2
j_call: TRBJ2-5
clone_size: -
v_call: TRBV11-2
cdr3_nt: TGTGCCAGCAGCATACTAGCGGGGGGGCATGGAGAGACCCAGTACTTC
cdr3_aa: CASSILAGGHGETQYF

d_call: -
j_call: TRBJ2-1
clone_size: -
v_call: TRBV5-6
cdr3_nt: TGTGCCAGCAACCTCCAGGGTCTGTCGCACAATGAGCAGTTCTTC
cdr3_aa: CASNLQGLSHNEQFF

d_call: TRBD1
j_call: TRBJ2-7
clone_size: -
v_call: TRBV7-6
cdr3_nt: TGTGCCAGCAGCTTAGACAGGGGGCCCTACGAGCAGTACTTC
cdr3_aa: CASSLDRGPYEQYF

d_call: TRBD2
j_call: TRBJ2-1
clone_size: -
v_call: TRBV6-4
cdr3_nt: TGTGCCAGCAGCGCCGCGGGGGGTTCCGTGGGGGAGCAGTTCTTC
cdr3_aa: CASSAAGGSVGEQFF

d_call: -
j_call: TRBJ1-4
clone_size: -
v_call: TRBV5-6
cdr3_nt: TGTGCCAGCAGCGGGGCTAGAGGTGGGACTAATGAAAAACTGTTTTTT
cdr3_aa: CASSGARGGTNEKLFF

d_call: TRBD2
j_call: TRBJ2-5
clone_size: -
v_call: TRBV10-3
cdr3_nt: TGTGCCATCCGGGCGGGGGGGCGAGAGACCCAGTACTTC
cdr3_aa: CAIRAGGRETQYF

d_call: TRBD1
j_call: TRBJ1-6
clone_size: -
v_call: TRBV6-1
cdr3_nt: TGTGCCAGCAGTGAACCGAGGACAGGGGGCTGGAATTCACCCCTCCACTTT
cdr3_aa: CASSEPRTGGWNSPLHF

d_call: -
j_call: TRBJ2-1
clone_size: once
v_call: TRBV7-8
cdr3_nt: TGTGCCAGCAGCTCCAGGCTAGCGAACTCCTACAATGAGCAGTTCTTC
cdr3_aa: CASSSRLANSYNEQFF

d_call: TRBD1
j_call: TRBJ2-1
clone_size: -
v_call: TRBV9
cdr3_nt: TGTGCCAGCAGCGCGGACAGGGTAACCGATGAGCAGTTCTTC
cdr3_aa: CASSADRVTDEQFF

d_call: TRBD1
j_call: TRBJ1-2
clone_size: few
v_call: TRBV11-2
cdr3_nt: TGTGCCAGCAGCCCACAGGGGTTCTCGTATGGCTACACCTTC
cdr3_aa: CASSPQGFSYGYTF

d_call: TRBD1
j_call: TRBJ2-5
clone_size: -
v_call: TRBV2
cdr3_nt: TGTGCCAGCAGCGATACCGGGACAGGGCTTGGGAAGACCCAGTACTTC
cdr3_aa: CASSDTGTGLGKTQYF

d_call: -
j_call: TRBJ2-2
clone_size: -
v_call: TRBV7-9
cdr3_nt: TGTGCCAGCAGCTTACGACAGAGGGAGGCCACCGGGGAGCTGTTTTTT
cdr3_aa: CASSLRQREATGELFF

d_call: TRBD1
j_call: TRBJ2-7
clone_size: -
v_call: TRBV2
cdr3_nt: TGTGCCACCGGAAAAGAGGGACAGGGGACCTACGAGCAGTACTTC
cdr3_aa: CATGKEGQGTYEQYF

d_call: TRBD1
j_call: TRBJ2-7
clone_size: -
v_call: TRBV6-5
cdr3_nt: TGTGCCAGCAAAATGGACAGGGGGAGCGAGCAGTACTTC
cdr3_aa: CASKMDRGSEQYF

d_call: TRBD1
j_call: TRBJ1-3
clone_size: -
v_call: TRBV7-2
cdr3_nt: TGTGCCAGCAGCTCCACCCACAGGGGTTTGACTGCTGGAAACACCATATATTTT
cdr3_aa: CASSSTHRGLTAGNTIYF

d_call: TRBD1
j_call: TRBJ2-7
clone_size: -
v_call: TRBV12-5
cdr3_nt: TGTGCTAGTGGCAATGGCAGGGGGATAGGGGAGCAGTACTTC
cdr3_aa: CASGNGRGIGEQYF

d_call: -
j_call: TRBJ2-3
clone_size: -
v_call: TRBV9
cdr3_nt: TGTGCCAGCAGCGAGGGTTTTGCCGGGGGGCCGATCACAGATACGCAGTATTTT
cdr3_aa: CASSEGFAGGPITDTQYF

d_call: -
j_call: TRBJ1-6
clone_size: -
v_call: TRBV7-8
cdr3_nt: TGTGCCAGCAGCTACAGCTCCTATAATTCACCCCTCCACTTT
cdr3_aa: CASSYSSYNSPLHF

d_call: TRBD1
j_call: TRBJ1-1
clone_size: -
v_call: TRBV5-6
cdr3_nt: TGTGCCAGCAGCACCGCAACAGGGGTGAACACTGAAGCTTTCTTT
cdr3_aa: CASSTATGVNTEAFF

d_call: TRBD1
j_call: TRBJ2-7
clone_size: -
v_call: TRBV5-1
cdr3_nt: TGCGCCAGCAGCTTAGAGACAGGGATCTCCTACGAGCAGTACTTC
cdr3_aa: CASSLETGISYEQYF

d_call: -
j_call: TRBJ2-6
clone_size: -
v_call: TRBV7-2
cdr3_nt: TGTGCCAGCAGCTTCCTAGACTCTGGGGCCAACGTCCTGACTTTC
cdr3_aa: CASSFLDSGANVLTF

d_call: TRBD1
j_call: TRBJ2-5
clone_size: -
v_call: TRBV15
cdr3_nt: TGTGCCACCAGCAAAGGGGGCGTAGAGACCCAGTACTTC
cdr3_aa: CATSKGGVETQYF